This TCR beta chain originates from a study of tumor and adjacent non-tumor tissue in lung cancer. Background on the study: Some 3.9 million productive TCRbeta reads were obtained per sample on average. Study-wide findings and caveats: Patients with more diverse tumor TCRs had worse survival. Significantly higher TCR diversity was found in tumor than normal lung. Normal lung showed higher cumulative top 100 clone frequency than tumor.

Remarks on this clonotype: Its matching antigen is unknown. A junction end diverges from the germline sequence, so it may reflect a read error.

The germline V gene encodes CDR1 SGHAT and CDR2 FQNNGV. This CDR3 has 13 amino acids. RNA was extracted from bulk tissue without any cell sorting. More than 3 cm separated this lung sample from the edge of the tumor. TCRbeta libraries were built with three rounds of nested PCR, modified from ARM-PCR. TCRdb reanalysed the multiplex PCR reads using MiXCR and keeps one entry per CDR3 protein. The profile shows around 100,000 distinct CDR3 sequences, over 55% of them singletons. V gene TRBV11-2 combines with J gene TRBJ2-4; no clear D gene. This TCR was sampled from a man aged 25-45 years with non-small cell lung cancer. Sequencing input: distant non-tumor lung tissue. The CDR3 sequence is CVSSLGLENTQYF. In nucleotides, the CDR3 is TGTGTCAGCAGCTTAGGGCTAGAAAACACTCAGTACTTC.